This is a list of T cell receptor beta chains from one sample in a study of T cell responses to AZD1222 COVID-19 vaccine. Using immunoSEQ multiplex PCR, the repertoire was profiled, and TCRdb retains in-frame clones only, with some absent. Among around 92,000 clones, around 90% were seen once, and the ten largest hold 7.5%. Sequencing used peripheral blood, obtained on day 0 of AZD1222 vaccination. Receptor source: an adult in good health. The CDR3 runs from the conserved cysteine through the conserved F or W. D genes are given only for firm matches. A clone size is listed for some rows: how often the clone was seen (once, few, many), or a class if it is expanded.

J gene: TRBJ1-6; V gene: TRBV19; clone size: .; D gene: TRBD1; CDR3 protein: CATLGQGNSPLHF; CDR3 DNA: TGTGCCACCTTGGGACAGGGGAATTCACCCCTCCACTTT
J gene: TRBJ1-6; V gene: TRBV9; clone size: once; D gene: .; CDR3 protein: CASSVRGDLSPLHF; CDR3 DNA: TGTGCCAGCAGCGTCAGAGGGGACTTGTCACCCCTCCACTTT
J gene: TRBJ2-1; V gene: TRBV19; clone size: once; D gene: .; CDR3 protein: CASSIQGPYNEQFF; CDR3 DNA: TGTGCCAGTAGTATCCAGGGCCCCTACAATGAGCAGTTCTTC
J gene: TRBJ1-5; V gene: TRBV19; clone size: .; D gene: .; CDR3 protein: CASSIRGAHQPQHF; CDR3 DNA: TGTGCCAGTAGTATCCGGGGTGCACATCAGCCCCAGCATTTT
J gene: TRBJ1-6; V gene: TRBV9; clone size: .; D gene: .; CDR3 protein: CASSVRVDNSPLHF; CDR3 DNA: TGTGCCAGCAGCGTCAGGGTAGATAATTCACCCCTCCACTTT
J gene: TRBJ2-7; V gene: TRBV7-8; clone size: once; D gene: .; CDR3 protein: CASGGASSYEQYF; CDR3 DNA: TGTGCCAGTGGCGGGGCTTCTTCCTACGAGCAGTACTTC
J gene: TRBJ1-4; V gene: TRBV18; clone size: .; D gene: .; CDR3 protein: CASTERATNEKLFF; CDR3 DNA: TGTGCCAGCACCGAGCGTGCAACTAATGAAAAACTGTTTTTT
J gene: TRBJ1-2; V gene: TRBV7-9; clone size: .; D gene: .; CDR3 protein: CASSPTTVSNYGYTF; CDR3 DNA: TGTGCCAGCAGCCCTACGACAGTTTCTAACTATGGCTACACCTTC
J gene: TRBJ2-3; V gene: TRBV7-9; clone size: once; D gene: .; CDR3 protein: CASPPGEADTQYF; CDR3 DNA: TGTGCCAGCCCCCCGGGAGAGGCAGATACGCAGTATTTT
J gene: TRBJ2-7; V gene: TRBV7-9; clone size: .; D gene: .; CDR3 protein: CASTLGGGPQYEQYF; CDR3 DNA: TGTGCCAGTACTCTAGGGGGAGGGCCGCAATACGAGCAGTACTTC
J gene: TRBJ2-5; V gene: TRBV5-1; clone size: .; D gene: TRBD2; CDR3 protein: CASSWAIAGGSETQYF; CDR3 DNA: TGCGCCAGCAGCTGGGCCATAGCGGGAGGTTCGGAGACCCAGTACTTC
J gene: TRBJ1-2; V gene: TRBV7-9; clone size: .; D gene: TRBD1; CDR3 protein: CASSWQGAGGYTF; CDR3 DNA: TGTGCCAGCAGCTGGCAGGGGGCAGGGGGCTACACCTTC
J gene: TRBJ2-4; V gene: TRBV7-2; clone size: .; D gene: TRBD1; CDR3 protein: CASSLGTGTPKNIQYF; CDR3 DNA: TGTGCCAGCAGCTTGGGGACAGGCACGCCCAAAAACATTCAGTACTTC
J gene: TRBJ1-1; V gene: TRBV28; clone size: .; D gene: .; CDR3 protein: CASSSGPPIWWAFF; CDR3 DNA: TGTGCCAGCAGTTCCGGACCCCCAATCTGGTGGGCTTTCTTT